This T cell receptor beta chain was obtained from a study of beta chain features in type 1 diabetes. Findings and caveats of the study: Comparison showed that naive, central memory and Treg TCRB repertoires appeared more similar among patients than among healthy donors. Shorter TCRB CDR3s, moderately but significantly so, marked every one of the four CD4+ subsets in Type 1 diabetes patients. Sequencing the cDNA could make cells with high TCR expression show up more than they should.

On this clone itself: What it binds is not known.

The study reverse transcribed the entire isolated RNA, so it sequenced expressed TCRB transcripts. Method: immunoSEQ multiplex PCR; TCRdb's copy keeps in-frame clones and lacks some. The table lists approximately 730,000 clones, over 10% of them singletons. Each donor gave one heparinised blood draw averaging about 116 mL. The V gene lost 7 bases and the J gene lost 3 bases, with 10 bases spanning the gap. The CDR3 contains 13 residues. Per the germline V gene, CDR1 is LGHNT and CDR2 is FRNRAP. The clonotype originates from a man between 18 and 35 years old with type 1 diabetes. The genes are TRBV12-5 and TRBJ1-5, with D uncertain. Sequenced: naive CD4+ T cells from blood. CDR3 in amino acids: CASAPKLNQPQHF. The CDR3 coding sequence is TGTGCTAGTGCCCCAAAACTCAATCAGCCCCAGCATTTT.